The 30 T cell receptor beta chains reported below all come from one sample, sequenced in a study of shared clonotypes between healthy human individuals. Only CD45RO-negative cells positively selected for CCR7 counted as naive CD8 cells, so terminally differentiated effector memory CD45RA+ cells were excluded. The table came from immunoSEQ multiplex PCR; TCRdb's copy has only in-frame clones and leaves some out. The data show hundreds of thousands of clones, about 95% seen once. Sequences were obtained from naive CD8+ T cells sorted from blood. Receptors were obtained from a woman aged 25-40 years in good health.

The chain recombines TRBV6-5 with TRBJ1-5, with D unclear. V was cut by 4 bases and J by 5 bases, with 15 bases left in between. Germline V gene data show CDR1 as MNHEY and CDR2 as SVGAGI. This CDR3 comprises 15 residues. CDR3 DNA: TGTGCCAGCAGTTTTTTGGCACAGCGCGATCAGCCCCAGCATTTT. Amino acid sequence: CASSFLAQRDQPQHF.

The rearrangement links TRBV27 to TRBJ1-3, with 9 bases lining up with TRBD1. This CDR3 contains 17 residues. Germline assignment: CDR1 MNHEY and CDR2 SMNVEV (reference sequence). With V trimmed by 8 bases and J by 5 bases, 16 bases remained unmatched. CDR3 DNA: TGTGCCAGCCGGGGGTTAGACCCGGGACAGGGAAGAAACACCATATATTTT. This encodes CASRGLDPGQGRNTIYF.

DNA of the CDR3: TGTGCCAGCAGTTACTCTGTCGAAGGCTCCTACGAGCAGTACTTC. Its translation: CASSYSVEGSYEQYF. The genes are TRBV6-6 and TRBJ2-7; no clear D. The CDR3 runs to 15 residues. The V gene's germline CDR1 is MNHNY and CDR2 SVGAGI (reference sequence). Trimming removed 0 bases at V and 0 bases at J, with 9 bases between.

With respect to this clone: Other nucleotide sequences in the sample specify the same CDR3. As DNA, the CDR3 is TGTGCCAGCAGCCCGGGACAGGGTATTCAGCCCCAGCATTTT. It encodes CASSPGQGIQPQHF. The rearrangement links TRBV27 to TRBJ1-5; 9 bases are shared with TRBD1. V was pared by 6 bases and J by 6 bases, with 6 bases of the junction left unmatched. CDR1 MNHEY and CDR2 SMNVEV come from the germline V gene (reference sequence). The CDR3 spans 14 residues.

The rearrangement links TRBV19 to TRBJ2-2, with a tentative D call TRBD2 (6 bases). The germline V and J ends were trimmed by 7 bases and 5 bases, with 11 bases remaining between them. The CDR3 has 13 amino acids. Germline-derived CDR1 and CDR2 are LNHDA and SQIVND (reference sequence). The CDR3 here is CASTMGRTGELFF. The CDR3 DNA sequence: TGTGCCAGTACCATGGGGAGGACCGGGGAGCTGTTTTTT.

CDR3 DNA sequence: TGTGCCAGCAGCTTAGCCTCAAGGAGCTCCTACAATGAGCAGTTCTTC. It specifies CASSLASRSSYNEQFF. V gene TRBV11-2 combines with J gene TRBJ2-1; D remains ambiguous. Germline CDR1 and CDR2: SGHAT and FQNNGV. CDR3 length: 16 amino acids. Trimming took 1 base from V and 0 from J, leaving 10 bases between them.

V usage is TRBV9 and J usage is TRBJ2-2, with D tentatively TRBD2 (5 bases). Germline values: CDR1 SGDLS, CDR2 YYNGEE. Trimming pared 3 bases from V and 1 base from J, leaving 7 bases between. The length of the CDR3 is 14 residues. The CDR3 region has the DNA TGTGCCAGCAGCGCCAGCGGGAACACCGGGGAGCTGTTTTTT. Its translation is CASSASGNTGELFF.

The chain carries TRBV27 and TRBJ2-1, with 11 bases fitting TRBD2. From germline, CDR1 is MNHEY and CDR2 SMNVEV (reference sequence). V shed 8 bases and J 10 bases; nucleotides not matched to a gene: 10. This CDR3 spans 14 amino acids. In DNA, the CDR3 is TGTGCCAGCCGGCCGGGACTAGCGGCACGGGAGCAGTTCTTC. Translation: CASRPGLAAREQFF.

CDR3 residues: CASSQPNRDSSTDTQYF. The CDR3 coding sequence is TGTGCCAGCAGCCAACCCAACAGGGATTCTAGCACAGATACGCAGTATTTT. The V and J genes are TRBV4-2 and TRBJ2-3; perhaps TRBD1 as D (6 bases). This CDR3 spans 17 amino acids. CDR1 is LGHNA and CDR2 is YNFKEQ in the germline V gene. V shed 2 bases and J shed 0 bases, with 15 bases lying between them.

The rearrangement joins TRBV28 to TRBJ2-5; D may be TRBD1 or TRBD2 (6 bases each). Germline V gene data show CDR1 as MDHEN and CDR2 as SYDVKM. This CDR3 spans 16 amino acids. Trimming removed 2 bases from V and 7 bases from J, with 20 bases in between. CDR3 nucleotide sequence: TGTGCCAGCAGTTTACTAGCCGCGGCGGAGGGGGGGACCCAGTACTTC. Amino acid sequence: CASSLLAAAEGGTQYF.

V gene TRBV13 combines with J gene TRBJ2-1; 9 bases line up with TRBD1. Losses at the gene ends were 0 bases for V and 8 bases for J; bases not matched to a gene: 8. CDR3 length: 16 amino acids. In germline, CDR1 is PRHDT, CDR2 FYEKMQ (reference sequence). The CDR3 DNA reads as TGTGCCAGCAGCTTAGGAGGACAGGGGAAGCCCGATGAGCAGTTCTTC. Translating it yields CASSLGGQGKPDEQFF.

The V and J genes are TRBV29-1 and TRBJ2-7; 7 bases agree with TRBD1. The V gene end was trimmed by 4 bases and the J gene end by 3 bases; junction bases not matched to a gene: 3. Germline V gene sequence: CDR1 SQVTM, CDR2 ANQGSEA. CDR3 length: 12 residues. CDR3 coding DNA: TGCAGCGTTGGGGGACAGTACTACGAGCAGTACTTC. It encodes CSVGGQYYEQYF.

V usage is TRBV5-6 and J usage is TRBJ2-5; D may correspond to TRBD1 or TRBD2 (6 bases each). Germline lookup yields CDR1 SGHDT and CDR2 YYEEEE. Trimming took 0 bases from V and 5 from J, leaving 17 bases between them. The CDR3 covers 16 residues. The chain's CDR3 is CASSLDWREQGETQYF. The CDR3 DNA reads as TGTGCCAGCAGCTTGGACTGGAGGGAGCAGGGGGAGACCCAGTACTTC.

The J gene is TRBJ2-1, the V gene TRBV5-4, with no clear D. The CDR3 totals 15 residues. The germline gives CDR1 SGHNT, CDR2 YYREEE (reference sequence). V lost 2 bases, J lost 6 bases, and 15 bases lay in between. CDR3: CASSFVGVLVNEQFF. CDR3 nucleotides: TGTGCCAGCAGCTTCGTTGGGGTTTTAGTCAATGAGCAGTTCTTC.

This clone was recorded only once. This chain links TRBV7-9 with TRBJ2-5; D tentatively reads TRBD1 or TRBD2 (5 bases each). The germline V gene encodes CDR1 SEHNR and CDR2 FQNEAQ (reference sequence). The CDR3 is 12 amino acids. V was cut by 4 bases and J by 7 bases, with 10 bases left in between. Here the CDR3 DNA reads TGTGCCAGCAGCTCCTTGAGGGGGACCCAGTACTTC. It specifies CASSSLRGTQYF.

This clone came up once. The chain couples TRBV27 to TRBJ2-5, with D possibly matching TRBD1 (6 bases). Germline CDR1 reads MNHEY; CDR2 reads SMNVEV (reference sequence). There are 13 residues in the CDR3. V was pared by 6 bases and J by 2 bases, with 10 bases between. Here the CDR3 DNA reads TGTGCCAGCAGCGTGCAGGGGCAAGAGACCCAGTACTTC. Protein: CASSVQGQETQYF.

The CDR3 DNA sequence: TGTGCCAGCAGCTTGGTCCCTCCGCGGGAGGGAGATACGCAGTATTTT. This codes for CASSLVPPREGDTQYF. This chain links TRBV5-6 with TRBJ2-3; 9 positions agree with TRBD2. The CDR3 runs 16 residues. V was pared by 0 bases and J by 5 bases, with 7 bases of the junction left unmatched. Germline assignment: CDR1 SGHDT and CDR2 YYEEEE.

This sequence joins TRBV28 and TRBJ1-5, with D hard to call. This CDR3 is 16 amino acids long. Germline loops: CDR1 MDHEN, CDR2 SYDVKM. V was trimmed by 2 bases and J by 0 bases, leaving 11 bases between them. The CDR3 sequence is CASSLQPPYSNQPQHF. The CDR3 bases are TGTGCCAGCAGTTTACAGCCACCTTATAGCAATCAGCCCCAGCATTTT. Filled out from reference TRBV28 and TRBJ1-5, the complete variable domain reads DVKVTQSSRYLVKRTGEKVFLECVQDMDHENMFWYRQDPGLGLRLIYFSYDVKMKEKGDIPEGYSVSREKKERFSLILESASTNQTSMYLCASSLQPPYSNQPQHFGDGTRLSIL.

J is TRBJ2-1 and V is TRBV30; 9 bases map to TRBD2. Per the germline V gene, CDR1 is GTSNPN and CDR2 is SVGIG (reference sequence). V dropped 4 bases and J dropped 3; count of bases not matched to a gene: 1. The CDR3 contains 13 residues. CDR3 coding DNA: TGTGCCTGGAAAGCGGGAGGCTACAATGAGCAGTTCTTC. Amino acids: CAWKAGGYNEQFF.

This CDR3 is CASIEGTGSGYTF. CDR3 bases: TGTGCCAGCATTGAGGGGACAGGGTCTGGCTACACCTTC. The genes are TRBV28 and TRBJ1-2, with 9 bases fitting TRBD1. V lost 7 bases and J lost 7; bases outside the gene matches: 7. Per germline, CDR1 MDHEN and CDR2 SYDVKM. The CDR3 has 13 amino acids.

The genes are TRBV27 and TRBJ2-7; the D gene is possibly TRBD2 (6 bases). There are 13 residues in the CDR3. V was shortened by 5 bases and J by 2 bases, with 10 bases between the two germline ends. Looked up from germline, CDR1 is MNHEY and CDR2 is SMNVEV (reference sequence). The CDR3 sequence is CASSGTGAYEQYF. CDR3 nucleotides: TGTGCCAGCAGTGGGACTGGGGCCTACGAGCAGTACTTC.

The J gene is TRBJ2-1, the V gene TRBV6-6; TRBD1 matches at 8 bases. The CDR3 spans 15 residues. The V and J ends lost 1 base and 3 bases, in that order; junction bases with no gene match: 2. Germline V lookup: CDR1 MNHNY, CDR2 SVGAGI (reference sequence). The CDR3 is CASSYLTGDYNEQFF. CDR3 coding DNA: TGTGCCAGCAGTTACTTGACAGGGGACTACAATGAGCAGTTCTTC.

J is TRBJ2-5 and V is TRBV28, with 12 nucleotides matching TRBD1. This CDR3 has 15 amino acids. Germline V CDR1 and CDR2: MDHEN, SYDVKM. V was clipped by 6 bases and J by 5 bases; unmatched bases: 7. The CDR3 nucleotides are TGTGCCAGCAGGCGGGACAGGGGGCTAGGGGAGACCCAGTACTTC. Protein product: CASRRDRGLGETQYF.

A single count supports this clone. The gene calls are TRBV28 and TRBJ2-2, with D unresolved. V dropped 1 base and J dropped 10 bases, with 10 bases sitting between them. CDR1 is MDHEN and CDR2 is SYDVKM in the germline V gene. The CDR3 consists of 13 residues. For the CDR3, the DNA is TGTGCCAGCAGTTTATCGGCTATCACGGAGCTGTTTTTT. This gives the protein CASSLSAITELFF.

The chain combines TRBV2 with TRBJ1-2; D is uncertain. The CDR3 totals 13 residues. CDR1 SNHLY and CDR2 FYNNEI come from the germline V gene. Trimming cost V 6 bases and J 4 bases, with 12 bases left between them. CDR3 coding DNA: TGTGCCAGCAGCCGCGGACGGCTCTATGGCTACACCTTC. This sequence encodes CASSRGRLYGYTF.

V and J are TRBV6-5 and TRBJ2-1; D could derive from TRBD1 or TRBD2 (6 bases each). The V end lost 3 bases, the J end lost 5 bases, and 14 bases lay between the germline ends. CDR1 is MNHEY, CDR2 SVGAGI, per germline. The CDR3 spans 15 residues. In nucleotides, the CDR3 is TGTGCCAGCAGTTATGGAGGGGGAACGCACAATGAGCAGTTCTTC. Protein sequence: CASSYGGGTHNEQFF.

This chain connects TRBV27 to TRBJ2-7; the D gene is possibly TRBD1 (6 bases). Trimming removed 6 bases from V and 4 bases from J, with 16 bases in between. The germline CDR1 and CDR2 sequences are MNHEY and SMNVEV (reference sequence). This CDR3 contains 14 residues. The CDR3 sequence: CASSRGSTGYEQYF. The DNA for the CDR3 is TGTGCCAGCAGCCGAGGATCCACAGGGTACGAGCAGTACTTC.

This chain uses TRBV2 with TRBJ2-7; 7 bases map to TRBD2. This CDR3 contains 14 residues. Germline lookup yields CDR1 SNHLY and CDR2 FYNNEI. V was clipped by 6 bases and J by 4 bases; unmatched bases: 9. The CDR3 reads CASSSGTKNYEQYF. The CDR3 DNA is TGTGCCAGCAGCTCCGGGACTAAAAATTACGAGCAGTACTTC.

The rearrangement joins TRBV28 to TRBJ2-2; no clear D. The ends were cut back, 0 bases at V and 3 bases at J, with 17 bases in the middle. CDR1 and CDR2 (germline): MDHEN, SYDVKM. The CDR3 is 18 amino acids. This CDR3 is CASSLWFVRPADTGELFF. CDR3 DNA: TGTGCCAGCAGTTTATGGTTCGTGCGACCGGCGGACACCGGGGAGCTGTTTTTT.

The chain employs TRBV7-8 and TRBJ2-7, with D perhaps matching TRBD2 (6 bases). The CDR3 totals 17 residues. Germline CDR1 and CDR2: SGHVS and FQNEAQ. Trimming pared 1 base from V and 3 bases from J, leaving 19 bases between. DNA of the CDR3: TGTGCCAGCAGCTTAGTGGCTTGGGGGGAGGCGTTCTACGAGCAGTACTTC. Protein product: CASSLVAWGEAFYEQYF.